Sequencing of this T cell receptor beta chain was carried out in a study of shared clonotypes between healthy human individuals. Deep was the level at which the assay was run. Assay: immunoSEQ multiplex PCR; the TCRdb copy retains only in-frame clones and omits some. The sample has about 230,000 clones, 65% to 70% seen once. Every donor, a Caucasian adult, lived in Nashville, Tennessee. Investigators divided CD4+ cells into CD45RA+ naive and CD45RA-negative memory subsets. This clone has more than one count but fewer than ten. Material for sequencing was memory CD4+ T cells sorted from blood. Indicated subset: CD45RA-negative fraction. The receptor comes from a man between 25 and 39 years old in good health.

CDR3 in amino acids: CASTDRLIGSTEAFF. CDR3 DNA: TGTGCCAGCACCGACAGGCTAATAGGGAGCACTGAAGCTTTCTTT. The chain has TRBV6-1 and TRBJ1-1; the D gene is possibly TRBD1 (6 bases). V lost 7 bases to trimming and J lost 4 bases, with 19 bases between them. The CDR3 loop spans 15 amino acids. CDR1 and CDR2 (germline): MNHNS, SASEGT.